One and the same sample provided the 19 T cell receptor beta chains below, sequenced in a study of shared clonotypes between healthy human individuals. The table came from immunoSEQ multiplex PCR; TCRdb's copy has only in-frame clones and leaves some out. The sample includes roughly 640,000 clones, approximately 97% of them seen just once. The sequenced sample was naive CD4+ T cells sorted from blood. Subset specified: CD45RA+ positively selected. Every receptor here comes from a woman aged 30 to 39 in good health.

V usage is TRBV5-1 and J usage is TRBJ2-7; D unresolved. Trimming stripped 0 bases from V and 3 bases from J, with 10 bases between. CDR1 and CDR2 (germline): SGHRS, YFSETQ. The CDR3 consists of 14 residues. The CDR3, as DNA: TGCGCCAGCAGCTTGGCCGGTTCCAACTACGAGCAGTACTTC. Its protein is CASSLAGSNYEQYF.

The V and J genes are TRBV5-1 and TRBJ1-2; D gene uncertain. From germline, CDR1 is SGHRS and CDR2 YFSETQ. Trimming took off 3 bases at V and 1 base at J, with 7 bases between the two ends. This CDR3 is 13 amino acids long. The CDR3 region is CASSYKDNYGYTF. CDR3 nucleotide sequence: TGCGCCAGCAGCTACAAGGATAACTATGGCTACACCTTC. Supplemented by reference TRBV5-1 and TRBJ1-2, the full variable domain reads KAGVTQTPRYLIKTRGQQVTLSCSPISGHRSVSWYQQTPGQGLQFLFEYFSETQRNKGNFPGRFSGRQFSNSRSEMNVSTLELGDSALYLCASSYKDNYGYTFGSGTRLTVV.

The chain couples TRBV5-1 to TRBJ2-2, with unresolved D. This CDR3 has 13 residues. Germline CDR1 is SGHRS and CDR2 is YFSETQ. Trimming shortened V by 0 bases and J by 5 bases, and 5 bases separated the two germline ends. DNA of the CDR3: TGCGCCAGCAGCTTGGCAATTACCGGGGAGCTGTTTTTT. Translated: CASSLAITGELFF.

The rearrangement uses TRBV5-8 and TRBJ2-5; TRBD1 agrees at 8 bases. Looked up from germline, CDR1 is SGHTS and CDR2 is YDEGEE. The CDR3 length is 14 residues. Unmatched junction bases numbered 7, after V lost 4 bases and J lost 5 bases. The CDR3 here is CASSGGQGWETQYF. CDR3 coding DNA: TGTGCCAGCAGCGGCGGACAGGGCTGGGAGACCCAGTACTTC.

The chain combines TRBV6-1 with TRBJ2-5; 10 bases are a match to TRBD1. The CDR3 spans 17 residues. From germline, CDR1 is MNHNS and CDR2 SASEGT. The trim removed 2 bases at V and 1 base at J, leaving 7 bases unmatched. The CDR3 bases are TGTGCCAGCAGTGAAAGGACAGGGGGGGGTTTCCAAGAGACCCAGTACTTC. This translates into CASSERTGGGFQETQYF.

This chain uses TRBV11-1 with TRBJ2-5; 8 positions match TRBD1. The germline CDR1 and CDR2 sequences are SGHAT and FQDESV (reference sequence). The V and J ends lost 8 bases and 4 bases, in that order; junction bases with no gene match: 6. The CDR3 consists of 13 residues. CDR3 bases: TGTGCCAGCCAGCAGGGGGCAGTAGAGACCCAGTACTTC. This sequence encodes CASQQGAVETQYF.

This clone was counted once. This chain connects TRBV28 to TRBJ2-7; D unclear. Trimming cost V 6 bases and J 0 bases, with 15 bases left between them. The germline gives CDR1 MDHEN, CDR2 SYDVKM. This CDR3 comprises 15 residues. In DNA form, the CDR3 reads TGTGCCAGCAGAACGGAGTCAGGAAGCTCCTACGAGCAGTACTTC. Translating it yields CASRTESGSSYEQYF.

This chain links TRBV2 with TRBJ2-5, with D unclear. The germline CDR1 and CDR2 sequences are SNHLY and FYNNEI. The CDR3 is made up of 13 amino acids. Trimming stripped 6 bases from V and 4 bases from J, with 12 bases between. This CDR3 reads CASRASLLETQYF. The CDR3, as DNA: TGTGCCAGCAGGGCCTCCTTACTAGAGACCCAGTACTTC.

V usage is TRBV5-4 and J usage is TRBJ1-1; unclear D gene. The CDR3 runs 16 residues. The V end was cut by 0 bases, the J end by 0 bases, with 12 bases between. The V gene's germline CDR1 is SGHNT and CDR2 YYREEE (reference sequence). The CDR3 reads CASSLGTARMNTEAFF. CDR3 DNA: TGTGCCAGCAGCTTGGGTACAGCCCGCATGAACACTGAAGCTTTCTTT. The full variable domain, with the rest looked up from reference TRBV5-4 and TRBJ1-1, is ETGVTQSPTHLIKTRGQQVTLRCSSQSGHNTVSWYQQALGQGPQFIFQYYREEENGRGNFPPRFSGLQFPNYSSELNVNALELDDSALYLCASSLGTARMNTEAFFGQGTRLTVV.

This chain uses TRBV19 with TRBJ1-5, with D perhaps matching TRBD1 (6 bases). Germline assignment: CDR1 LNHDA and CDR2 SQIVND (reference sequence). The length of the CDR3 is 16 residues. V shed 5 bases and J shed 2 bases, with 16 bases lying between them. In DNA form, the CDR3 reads TGTGCCAGTAGTGGGGGCAGGTCTGACGGCAATCAGCCCCAGCATTTT. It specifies CASSGGRSDGNQPQHF.

DNA for the CDR3: TGTGCCAGCAAGAGGCTAGCGGGGTTTTACGAGCAGTACTTC. It yields the protein CASKRLAGFYEQYF. The chain joins TRBV6-5 to TRBJ2-7, with 9 bases that match TRBD2. This CDR3 comprises 14 residues. V was pared by 7 bases and J by 4 bases, with 8 bases of the junction left unmatched. CDR1 and CDR2 from the germline V gene are MNHEY and SVGAGI.

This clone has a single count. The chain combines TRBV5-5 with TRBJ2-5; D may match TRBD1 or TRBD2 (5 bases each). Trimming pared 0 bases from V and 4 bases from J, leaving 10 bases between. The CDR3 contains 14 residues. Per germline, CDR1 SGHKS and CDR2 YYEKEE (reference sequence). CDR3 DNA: TGTGCCAGCAGCTTGGCAGGGACCGGAGAGACCCAGTACTTC. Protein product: CASSLAGTGETQYF. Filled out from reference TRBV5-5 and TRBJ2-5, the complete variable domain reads DAGVTQSPTHLIKTRGQQVTLRCSPISGHKSVSWYQQVLGQGPQFIFQYYEKEERGRGNFPDRFSARQFPNYSSELNVNALLLGDSALYLCASSLAGTGETQYFGPGTRLLVL.

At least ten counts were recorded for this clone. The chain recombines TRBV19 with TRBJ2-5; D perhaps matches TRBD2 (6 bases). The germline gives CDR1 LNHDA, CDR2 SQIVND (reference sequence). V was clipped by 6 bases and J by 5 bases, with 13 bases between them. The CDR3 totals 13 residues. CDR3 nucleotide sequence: TGTGCCAGTAGGGGAGGAAACGGGGAGACCCAGTACTTC. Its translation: CASRGGNGETQYF.

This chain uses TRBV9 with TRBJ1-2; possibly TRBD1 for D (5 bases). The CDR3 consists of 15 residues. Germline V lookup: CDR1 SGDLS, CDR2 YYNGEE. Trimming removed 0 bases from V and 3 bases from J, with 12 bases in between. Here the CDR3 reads CASSVAVGGDYGYTF. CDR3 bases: TGTGCCAGCAGCGTAGCGGTGGGGGGGGACTATGGCTACACCTTC. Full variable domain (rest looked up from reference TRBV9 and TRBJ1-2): DSGVTQTPKHLITATGQRVTLRCSPRSGDLSVYWYQQSLDQGLQFLIQYYNGEERAKGNILERFSAQQFPDLHSELNLSSLELGDSALYFCASSVAVGGDYGYTFGSGTRLTVV.

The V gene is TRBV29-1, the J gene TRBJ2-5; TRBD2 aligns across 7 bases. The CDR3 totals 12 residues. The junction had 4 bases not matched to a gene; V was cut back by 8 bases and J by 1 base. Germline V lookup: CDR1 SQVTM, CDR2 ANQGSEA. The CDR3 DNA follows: TGCAGCATACTAGCGACCCAAGAGACCCAGTACTTC. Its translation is CSILATQETQYF.

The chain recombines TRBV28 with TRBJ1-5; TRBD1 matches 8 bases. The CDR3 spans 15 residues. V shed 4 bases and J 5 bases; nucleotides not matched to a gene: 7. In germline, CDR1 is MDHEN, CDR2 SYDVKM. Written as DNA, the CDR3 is TGTGCCAGCAGTTCCTTCCGGGACAGGCATCAGCCCCAGCATTTT. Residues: CASSSFRDRHQPQHF.

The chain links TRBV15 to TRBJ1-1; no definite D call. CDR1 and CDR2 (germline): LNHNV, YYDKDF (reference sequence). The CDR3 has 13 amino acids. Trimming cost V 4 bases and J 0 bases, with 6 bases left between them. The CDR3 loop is CATSIRVNTEAFF. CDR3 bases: TGTGCCACCAGCATAAGGGTGAACACTGAAGCTTTCTTT.

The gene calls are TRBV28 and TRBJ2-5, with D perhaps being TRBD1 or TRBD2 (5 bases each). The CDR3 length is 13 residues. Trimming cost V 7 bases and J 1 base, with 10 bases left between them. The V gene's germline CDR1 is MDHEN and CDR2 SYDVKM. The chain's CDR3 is CASNDGAQETQYF. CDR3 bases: TGTGCCAGCAACGACGGGGCCCAAGAGACCCAGTACTTC.

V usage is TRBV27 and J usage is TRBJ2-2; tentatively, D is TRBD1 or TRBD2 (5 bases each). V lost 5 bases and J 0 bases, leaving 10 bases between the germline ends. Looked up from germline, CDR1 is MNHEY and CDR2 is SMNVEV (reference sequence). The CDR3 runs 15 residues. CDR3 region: CASSTGTPNTGELFF. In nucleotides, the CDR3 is TGTGCCAGCAGTACCGGGACGCCGAACACCGGGGAGCTGTTTTTT.